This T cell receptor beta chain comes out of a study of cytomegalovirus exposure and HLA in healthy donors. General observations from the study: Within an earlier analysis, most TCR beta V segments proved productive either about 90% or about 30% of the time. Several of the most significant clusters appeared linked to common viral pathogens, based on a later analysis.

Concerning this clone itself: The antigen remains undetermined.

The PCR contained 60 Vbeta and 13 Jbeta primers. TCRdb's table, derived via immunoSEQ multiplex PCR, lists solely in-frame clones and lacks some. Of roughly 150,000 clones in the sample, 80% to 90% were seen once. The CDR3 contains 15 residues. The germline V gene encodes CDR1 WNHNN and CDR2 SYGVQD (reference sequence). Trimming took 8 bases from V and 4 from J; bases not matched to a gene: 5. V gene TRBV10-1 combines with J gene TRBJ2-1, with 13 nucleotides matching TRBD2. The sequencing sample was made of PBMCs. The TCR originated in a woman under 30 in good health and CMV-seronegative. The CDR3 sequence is CASLLGLAGYNEQFF. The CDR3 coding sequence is TGCGCCAGCCTCCTGGGACTAGCGGGGTACAATGAGCAGTTCTTC.